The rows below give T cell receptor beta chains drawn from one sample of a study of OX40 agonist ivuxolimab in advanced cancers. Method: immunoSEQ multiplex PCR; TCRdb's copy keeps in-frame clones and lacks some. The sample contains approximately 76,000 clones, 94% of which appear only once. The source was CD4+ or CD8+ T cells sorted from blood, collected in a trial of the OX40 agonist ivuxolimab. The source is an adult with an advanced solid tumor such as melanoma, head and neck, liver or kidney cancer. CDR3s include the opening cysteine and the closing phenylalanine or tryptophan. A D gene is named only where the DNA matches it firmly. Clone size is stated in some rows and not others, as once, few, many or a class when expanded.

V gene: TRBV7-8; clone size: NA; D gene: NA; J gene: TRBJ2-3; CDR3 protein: CASSLVGTESTDTQYF; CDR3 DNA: TGTGCCAGCAGCTTAGTAGGGACCGAAAGCACAGATACGCAGTATTTT
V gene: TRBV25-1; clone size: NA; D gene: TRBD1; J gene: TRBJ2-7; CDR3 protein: CASSRTGFFHEQYF; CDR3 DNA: TGTGCCAGCAGCAGGACAGGGTTTTTCCACGAGCAGTACTTC
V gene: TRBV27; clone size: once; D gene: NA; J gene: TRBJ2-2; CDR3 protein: CASSPVVSGPNTGELFF; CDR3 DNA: TGTGCCAGCAGTCCGGTGGTGTCGGGGCCGAACACCGGGGAGCTGTTTTTT
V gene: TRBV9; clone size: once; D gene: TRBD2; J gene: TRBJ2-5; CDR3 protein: CASSVGTSRAETQYF; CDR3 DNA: TGTGCCAGCAGCGTCGGGACTAGTCGTGCGGAGACCCAGTACTTC
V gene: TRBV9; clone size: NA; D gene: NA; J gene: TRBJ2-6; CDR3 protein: CASSPRPPGANVLTF; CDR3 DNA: TGTGCCAGCAGCCCACGGCCCCCCGGGGCCAACGTCCTGACTTTC
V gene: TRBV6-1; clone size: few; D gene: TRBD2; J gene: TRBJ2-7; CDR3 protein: CASSEQAGSYEQYF; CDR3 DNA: TGTGCCAGCAGTGAGCAAGCGGGAAGTTACGAGCAGTACTTC
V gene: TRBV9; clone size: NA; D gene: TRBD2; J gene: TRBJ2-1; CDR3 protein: CASSVVAGLPSWDEQFF; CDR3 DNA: TGTGCCAGCAGCGTAGTAGCGGGACTTCCCTCCTGGGATGAGCAGTTCTTC
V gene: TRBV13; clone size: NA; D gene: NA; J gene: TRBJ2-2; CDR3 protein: CASSLGRPGELFF; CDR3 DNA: TGTGCCAGCAGCTTAGGAAGACCCGGGGAGCTGTTTTTT
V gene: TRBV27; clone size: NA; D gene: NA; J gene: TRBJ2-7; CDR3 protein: CASSFSGVTYEQYF; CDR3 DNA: TGTGCCAGCAGTTTTTCGGGAGTTACCTACGAGCAGTACTTC
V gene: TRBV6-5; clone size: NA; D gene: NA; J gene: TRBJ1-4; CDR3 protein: CASSSESIQEKLFF; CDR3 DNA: TGTGCCAGCAGTTCGGAGTCCATCCAGGAAAAACTGTTTTTT
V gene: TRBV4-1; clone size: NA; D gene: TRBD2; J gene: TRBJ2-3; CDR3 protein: CASSRWAGGTDTQYF; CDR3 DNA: TGCGCCAGCAGCCGATGGGCGGGAGGGACGGATACGCAGTATTTT
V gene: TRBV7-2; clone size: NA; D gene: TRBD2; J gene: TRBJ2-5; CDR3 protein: CASSQERGTSGMETQYF; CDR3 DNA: TGTGCCAGCAGCCAAGAAAGAGGGACTAGCGGGATGGAGACCCAGTACTTC
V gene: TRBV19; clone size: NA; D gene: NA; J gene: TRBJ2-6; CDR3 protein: CASSIAVSGANVLTF; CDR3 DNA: TGTGCCAGTAGTATCGCGGTCTCTGGGGCCAACGTCCTGACTTTC
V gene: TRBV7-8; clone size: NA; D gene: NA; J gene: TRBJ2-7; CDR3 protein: CASSSEGVVLHF; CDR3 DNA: TGTGCCAGCAGCTCCGAAGGGGTTGTGTTGCACTTC
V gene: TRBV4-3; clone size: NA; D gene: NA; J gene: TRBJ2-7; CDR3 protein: CASSQETMYSYEQYF; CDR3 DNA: TGCGCCAGCAGCCAAGAGACGATGTACTCCTACGAGCAGTACTTC
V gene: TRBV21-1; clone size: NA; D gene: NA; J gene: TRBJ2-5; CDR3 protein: CASSKARSIQETQYF; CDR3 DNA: TGTGCCAGCAGCAAAGCCCGAAGTATCCAAGAGACCCAGTACTTC
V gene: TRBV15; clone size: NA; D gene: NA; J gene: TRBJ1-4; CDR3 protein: CATSREIGAGEKLFF; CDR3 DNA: TGTGCCACCAGCAGAGAAATCGGGGCAGGGGAAAAACTGTTTTTT
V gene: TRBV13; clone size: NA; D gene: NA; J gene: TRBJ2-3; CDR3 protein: CASSPGLGGTDTQYF; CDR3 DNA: TGTGCCAGCAGCCCCGGACTGGGCGGCACAGATACGCAGTATTTT
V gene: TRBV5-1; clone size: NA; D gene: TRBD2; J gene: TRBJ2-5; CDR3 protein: CASSLVSEGLGETQYF; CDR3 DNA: TGCGCCAGCAGCTTGGTCTCTGAGGGACTAGGAGAGACCCAGTACTTC
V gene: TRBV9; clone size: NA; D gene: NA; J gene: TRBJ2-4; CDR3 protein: CASSVASTKNIQYF; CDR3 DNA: TGTGCCAGCAGCGTAGCCAGTACCAAAAACATTCAGTACTTC
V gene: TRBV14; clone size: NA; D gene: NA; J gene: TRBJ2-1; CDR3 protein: CASSQEYGLLHEQFF; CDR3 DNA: TGTGCCAGCAGCCAAGAGTACGGACTATTACATGAGCAGTTCTTC
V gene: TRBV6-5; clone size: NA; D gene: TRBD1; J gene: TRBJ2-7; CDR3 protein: CASSEGAYYEQYF; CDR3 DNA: TGCGCCAGCAGTGAGGGGGCATACTACGAGCAGTACTTC
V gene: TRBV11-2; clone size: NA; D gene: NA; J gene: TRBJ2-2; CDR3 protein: CASSQVSGELFF; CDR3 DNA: TGTGCCAGCAGCCAGGTTAGCGGGGAGCTGTTTTTT
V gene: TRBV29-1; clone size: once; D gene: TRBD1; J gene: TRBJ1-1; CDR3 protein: CSVRWGQMNTEAFF; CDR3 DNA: TGCAGCGTGCGCTGGGGACAGATGAACACTGAAGCTTTCTTT
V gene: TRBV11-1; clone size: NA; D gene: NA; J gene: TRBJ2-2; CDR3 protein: CASSSLRYTGELFF; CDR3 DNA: TGTGCCAGCAGCTCCCTCAGATACACCGGGGAGCTGTTTTTT
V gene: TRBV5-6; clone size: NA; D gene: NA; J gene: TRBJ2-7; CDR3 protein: CASSMGGASPYEQYF; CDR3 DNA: TGTGCCAGCAGCATGGGGGGGGCCTCCCCCTACGAGCAGTACTTC
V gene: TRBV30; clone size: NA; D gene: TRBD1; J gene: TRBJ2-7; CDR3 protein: CAWTAGQGYDEQYF; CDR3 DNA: TGTGCCTGGACCGCGGGACAGGGGTATGACGAGCAGTACTTC
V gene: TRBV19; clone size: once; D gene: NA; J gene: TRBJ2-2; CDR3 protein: CASSIPLGGGPGELFF; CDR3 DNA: TGTGCCAGTAGTATCCCATTAGGGGGAGGGCCCGGGGAGCTGTTTTTT
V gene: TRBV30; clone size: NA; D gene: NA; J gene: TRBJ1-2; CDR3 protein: CAWKQSVGRGYTF; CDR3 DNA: TGTGCCTGGAAACAGTCTGTTGGTAGGGGCTACACCTTC
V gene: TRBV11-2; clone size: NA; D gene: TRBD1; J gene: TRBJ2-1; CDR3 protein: CASSLRRQGAYNEQFF; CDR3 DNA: TGTGCCAGCAGCTTAAGACGACAGGGGGCTTACAATGAGCAGTTCTTC
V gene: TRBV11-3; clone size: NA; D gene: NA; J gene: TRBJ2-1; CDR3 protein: CASSLGSYNEQFF; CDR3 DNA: TGTGCCAGCAGCCTCGGTTCCTACAATGAGCAGTTCTTC
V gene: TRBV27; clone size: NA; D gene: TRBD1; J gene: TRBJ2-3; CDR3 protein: CASSPGTGGRDTQYF; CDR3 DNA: TGTGCCAGCAGTCCAGGGACAGGGGGGAGAGATACGCAGTATTTT
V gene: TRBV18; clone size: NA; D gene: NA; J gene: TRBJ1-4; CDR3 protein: CASSPQPTNEKLFF; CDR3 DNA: TGTGCCAGCTCACCACAACCAACTAATGAAAAACTGTTTTTT